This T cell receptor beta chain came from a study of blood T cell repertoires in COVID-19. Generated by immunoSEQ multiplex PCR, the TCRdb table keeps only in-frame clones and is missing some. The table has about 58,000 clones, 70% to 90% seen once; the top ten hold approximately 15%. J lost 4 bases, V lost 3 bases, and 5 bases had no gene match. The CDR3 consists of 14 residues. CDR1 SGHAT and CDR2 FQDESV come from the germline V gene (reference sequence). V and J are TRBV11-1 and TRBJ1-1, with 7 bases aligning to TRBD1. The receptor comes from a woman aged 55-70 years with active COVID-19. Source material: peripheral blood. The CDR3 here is CASSFEGGSTEAFF. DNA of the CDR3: TGTGCCAGCAGCTTTGAAGGGGGCAGCACTGAAGCTTTCTTT.